This record looks at one T cell receptor beta chain sequence and its context. Antigen unknown. PCR used 60 Vbeta primers and 13 Jbeta primers. Only in-frame clones appear in the TCRdb table, and some are missing; sequencing was by immunoSEQ multiplex PCR. The sample lists roughly 67,000 clones, about three quarters seen once, with over 9.5% in the top ten. This sample was taken from a study of cytomegalovirus exposure and HLA in healthy donors. Study outcomes and limitations: Later on, analysis showed that most CMV-associated TCR beta chains appeared to be HLA-restricted. TCR beta sequences reportedly predicted the HLA-A and HLA-B alleles of most subjects accurately. Later work associated around 18,000 TCR beta sequences with HLA alleles at 0.05 false discovery rate. Immune exposure data for these donors was limited to CMV serostatus.

The V segment lost 0 bases and the J segment 4 bases; nucleotides outside the gene matches: 7. CDR3 length equals 16 residues. CDR1 MNHEY and CDR2 SVGAGI come from the germline V gene. The source material was PBMCs. The chain carries TRBV6-5 and TRBJ2-5, with 8 bases aligning to TRBD1. The receptor was derived from a man in his forties or fifties in good health and CMV-seronegative. The CDR3 bases are TGTGCCAGCAGTTACTCAAGATCCGGGACAGGAGAGACCCAGTACTTC. It translates to CASSYSRSGTGETQYF.